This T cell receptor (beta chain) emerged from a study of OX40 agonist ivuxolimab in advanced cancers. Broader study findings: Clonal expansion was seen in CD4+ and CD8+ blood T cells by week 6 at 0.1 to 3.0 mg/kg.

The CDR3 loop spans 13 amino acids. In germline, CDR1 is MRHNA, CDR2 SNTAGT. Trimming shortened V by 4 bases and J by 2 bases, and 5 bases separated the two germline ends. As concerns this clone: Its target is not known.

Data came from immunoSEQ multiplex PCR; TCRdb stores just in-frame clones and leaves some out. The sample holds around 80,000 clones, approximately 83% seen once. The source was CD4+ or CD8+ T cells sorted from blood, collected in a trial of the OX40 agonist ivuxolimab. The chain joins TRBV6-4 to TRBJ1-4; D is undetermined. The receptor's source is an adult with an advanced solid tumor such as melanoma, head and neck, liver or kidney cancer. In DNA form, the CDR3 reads TGTGCCAGCAGTGGGCAGACTAATGAAAAACTGTTTTTT. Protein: CASSGQTNEKLFF.